One and the same sample provided the 20 T cell receptor beta chains below, sequenced in a study of blood T cell repertoires in COVID-19. TCRdb's table, derived via immunoSEQ multiplex PCR, lists solely in-frame clones and lacks some. This table holds about 98,000 clones, about 84% found once. Sequences were obtained from peripheral blood. These receptors all come from a woman of 80 years or more with acute or convalescent COVID-19.

V gene TRBV15 combines with J gene TRBJ1-2; weak D call: TRBD1 (5 bases). CDR3 length equals 17 residues. Germline V gene sequence: CDR1 LNHNV, CDR2 YYDKDF (reference sequence). V lost 0 bases, J lost 4 bases, and 18 bases lay in between. In DNA, the CDR3 is TGTGCCACCAGCAGAGATGCTAAGGGGCGCGGGAGCTATGGCTACACCTTC. It specifies CATSRDAKGRGSYGYTF.

This sequence joins TRBV4-2 and TRBJ2-7, with 7 bases identical to TRBD1. With 0 bases clipped from V and 13 bases from J, the junction kept 9 bases outside the gene matches. Germline values: CDR1 LGHNA, CDR2 YNFKEQ. CDR3 length: 13 amino acids. In DNA, the CDR3 is TGTGCCAGCAGCCAAGAAAGGACAGGAAGAAATTACTTC. Translated, it gives CASSQERTGRNYF.

This clone was seen a single time. The chain employs TRBV6-2 or TRBV6-3 and TRBJ2-1, with 9 bases fitting TRBD1. Germline values: CDR1 MNHEY, CDR2 SVGEGT. The J segment lost 7 bases and the V segment lost 6 bases, leaving 16 bases of the junction unmatched. The CDR3 has 17 amino acids. This CDR3 is CASSLHATGTGWNEQFF. In DNA, the CDR3 is TGTGCCAGCAGCCTACACGCTACCGGGACAGGGTGGAATGAGCAGTTCTTC.

The table lists this clone with a few counts. The chain has TRBV14 and TRBJ2-7; 9 bases match TRBD2. CDR1 and CDR2 from the germline V gene are SGHDN and FVKESK. The V and J ends lost 4 bases and 7 bases, in that order; junction bases with no gene match: 20. The CDR3 spans 18 residues. The CDR3, as DNA: TGTGCCAGCAGCCCCTTTGGTGAAGCGGGGGGACGGGATGGAGAGCAGTACGTC. This sequence encodes CASSPFGEAGGRDGEQYV.

The chain employs TRBV4-3 and TRBJ1-2; D possibly corresponds to TRBD1 (5 bases). CDR1 and CDR2 from the germline V gene are LGHNA and YSLEER. Trimming stripped 0 bases from V and 5 bases from J, with 13 bases between. This CDR3 comprises 15 residues. The CDR3 DNA is TGCGCCAGCAGCCAAGATGCAGGGATAGGATATGGCTACACCTTC. It encodes CASSQDAGIGYGYTF.

V gene TRBV23-1 combines with J gene TRBJ2-5; 10 bases align to TRBD1. TRBV23-1 is known as an ORF, though its function is uncertain. This CDR3 is 18 amino acids long. J lost 0 bases, V lost 8 bases, and 15 bases had no gene match. The CDR3 bases are TGCGCCAGCTTTGTTCGGGACAGGGGTTCAGGGGACCAAGAGACCCAGTACTTC. Amino acids: CASFVRDRGSGDQETQYF.

This clone was counted a few times. The CDR3, as DNA: TGTGCCAGCAGCGAATACTCAGACAGGCTAGGCAATCAGCCCCAGCATTTT. Translation gives CASSEYSDRLGNQPQHF. The rearrangement uses TRBV7-2 and TRBJ1-5, with D possibly matching TRBD1 (6 bases). V lost 5 bases, J lost 2 bases, and 19 bases lay in between. There are 17 residues in the CDR3. From germline, CDR1 is SGHTA and CDR2 FQGNSA.

The rearrangement uses TRBV11-3 and TRBJ1-5; 7 bases map to TRBD1. The CDR3 consists of 14 residues. Germline V gene sequence: CDR1 SGHNT, CDR2 YENEEA. V lost 5 bases, J lost 9 bases, and 10 bases stayed unmatched. The chain's CDR3 is CASSRGQLGPPQHF. CDR3 sequence (DNA): TGTGCCAGCAGCCGGGGACAGTTAGGGCCGCCCCAGCATTTT.

The rearrangement links TRBV7-9 to TRBJ1-4; D unresolved. Trimming stripped 4 bases from V and 8 bases from J, with 17 bases between. In germline, CDR1 is SEHNR, CDR2 FQNEAQ (reference sequence). CDR3 size: 15 residues. CDR3 DNA: TGTGCCAGCAGCTCAGAAGATCGGGAATACGAAAAACTGTTTTTT. It encodes CASSSEDREYEKLFF.

This clone has a handful of counts. The chain is built from TRBV29-1 and TRBJ1-2, with unresolved D. Germline lookup yields CDR1 SQVTM and CDR2 ANQGSEA. This CDR3 spans 13 amino acids. The V gene lost 6 bases and the J gene lost 4 bases, with 15 bases spanning the gap. The CDR3 here is CSVPSGKSYGYTF. The CDR3 DNA reads as TGCAGCGTACCGTCGGGGAAGAGCTATGGCTACACCTTC.

V gene TRBV2 combines with J gene TRBJ1-6; 7 nucleotides agree with TRBD1. The CDR3 consists of 14 residues. With 6 bases clipped from V and 6 bases from J, the junction kept 5 bases outside the gene matches. Germline lookup yields CDR1 SNHLY and CDR2 FYNNEI. The DNA for the CDR3 is TGTGCCAGCAGCTACAGGGGCGGTAATTCACCCCTCCACTTT. Translation gives CASSYRGGNSPLHF.

The V gene is TRBV4-2, the J gene TRBJ2-7, with 9 bases identical to TRBD1. CDR1 LGHNA and CDR2 YNFKEQ come from the germline V gene. The CDR3 has 15 residues. V lost 4 bases, J lost 5 bases, and 9 bases stayed unmatched. CDR3 DNA sequence: TGTGCCAGCAGCCCAGCGGGACAGGGAGTAAACGAGCAGTACTTC. It specifies CASSPAGQGVNEQYF.

The CDR3 sequence: CASSYALSSGGYHNEQFF. The CDR3 DNA reads as TGTGCCAGCAGTTACGCCCTGTCTAGCGGGGGGTACCACAATGAGCAGTTCTTC. J is TRBJ2-1 and V is TRBV6-2 or TRBV6-3; 11 positions agree with TRBD2. V lost 2 bases and J lost 5; bases outside the gene matches: 11. The CDR3 contains 18 residues. CDR1 is MNHEY and CDR2 is SVGEGT in the germline V gene.

This clone was picked up one time. The V call is TRBV21-1, the J call TRBJ2-7; the table's D call, TRBD1, was not checked against the DNA. TRBV21-1 is given as a pseudogene. This CDR3 has 17 amino acids. In DNA, the CDR3 is TGTGCCAGCAGCAAAGCGCTAACAGGGGCCCTGGCCCCCGAGCAGTACGTC. As protein: CASSKALTGALAPEQYV.

V is TRBV5-4 and J is TRBJ2-2, with D possibly matching TRBD1 (6 bases). This CDR3 spans 14 amino acids. CDR1 SGHNT and CDR2 YYREEE come from the germline V gene (reference sequence). The V end was cut by 4 bases, the J end by 6 bases, with 13 bases between. CDR3 protein: CASSALTGSGELFF. The CDR3 nucleotides read TGTGCCAGCAGCGCTTTGACAGGCTCCGGGGAGCTGTTTTTT.

This clone has just a few counts. The chain employs TRBV19 and TRBJ2-1, with TRBD2 matching over 10 bases. V lost 7 bases and J lost 4; bases outside the gene matches: 7. Germline-derived CDR1 and CDR2 are LNHDA and SQIVND (reference sequence). The CDR3 consists of 15 residues. The DNA for the CDR3 is TGTGCCAGTACCCCTCTAGCGGGGGCGTACAATGAGCAGTTCTTC. This sequence encodes CASTPLAGAYNEQFF.

The chain employs TRBV7-2 and TRBJ2-3; 10 bases agree with TRBD2. This CDR3 has 18 residues. Per the germline V gene, CDR1 is SGHTA and CDR2 is FQGNSA. The V gene end was trimmed by 3 bases and the J gene end by 0 bases; junction bases not matched to a gene: 9. For the CDR3, the DNA is TGTGCCAGCAGCTTGAGGACTAGCGGAGCAACTAGCACAGATACGCAGTATTTT. Translated: CASSLRTSGATSTDTQYF.

The genes are TRBV6-5 and TRBJ1-2; 8 bases match TRBD1. Trimming at V came to 9 bases and at J to 7 bases, leaving 13 bases not matched to a gene. Germline V gives CDR1 MNHEY, CDR2 SVGAGI. This CDR3 has 14 amino acids. CDR3 in amino acids: CASIQTGGWGGYTF. The CDR3 region has the DNA TGTGCCAGTATCCAAACAGGGGGATGGGGTGGCTACACCTTC.

V gene TRBV30 combines with J gene TRBJ1-1; possibly TRBD1 for D (5 bases). Germline-derived CDR1 and CDR2 are GTSNPN and SVGIG (reference sequence). V lost 4 bases, J lost 4 bases, and 13 bases lay in between. The CDR3 loop spans 13 amino acids. The CDR3 coding sequence is TGTGCCTGGAAAGGCGGGGGAACCACTGAAGCTTTCTTT. This encodes CAWKGGGTTEAFF. Full variable domain (rest looked up from reference TRBV30 and TRBJ1-1): SQTIHQWPATLVQPVGSPLSLECTVEGTSNPNLYWYRQAAGRGLQLLFYSVGIGQISSEVPQNLSASRPQDRQFILSSKKLLLSDSGFYLCAWKGGGTTEAFFGQGTRLTVV.

The V call is TRBV18, the J call TRBJ1-6, with D maybe TRBD1 (5 bases). CDR1 and CDR2 (germline): KGHSH, LQKENI. V lost 3 bases and J 7 bases, leaving 13 bases between the germline ends. The CDR3 is made up of 15 amino acids. The CDR3 nucleotides are TGTGCCAGCTCACCTGGGGCAGACGGCAATTCACCCCTCCACTTT. It yields the protein CASSPGADGNSPLHF.